Here is one T cell receptor beta chain with its context. Its antigen is not identified. Method: immunoSEQ multiplex PCR; TCRdb's copy keeps in-frame clones and lacks some. Of 55,000 to 65,000 clones in the sample, 65% to 85% were seen once. In germline, CDR1 is SGHNT, CDR2 YYREEE (reference sequence). This CDR3 contains 15 residues. V shed 1 base and J shed 0 bases, with 11 bases lying between them. These data belong to a study of radiotherapy plus CTLA-4 blockade in lung cancer. Study-level information: Among all patients, roughly 17% showed objective responses, while roughly 31% had disease control. Whole-study findings and limits: Expansion in blood of tumor-derived TCR clones was seen after radiotherapy plus ipilimumab.

Here the sequenced sample was peripheral blood, taken from a patient treated with radiotherapy plus ipilimumab. The clonotype originates from a human donor with non-small cell lung cancer who had a complete response to radiotherapy plus ipilimumab. This chain connects TRBV5-4 to TRBJ2-7, with D tentatively TRBD2 (7 bases). The CDR3 DNA is TGTGCCAGCAGCTTGAGGGGGGGGAGCTCCTACGAGCAGTACTTC. Translating it yields CASSLRGGSSYEQYF. The full variable domain, completed using reference TRBV5-4 and TRBJ2-7, is ETGVTQSPTHLIKTRGQQVTLRCSSQSGHNTVSWYQQALGQGPQFIFQYYREEENGRGNFPPRFSGLQFPNYSSELNVNALELDDSALYLCASSLRGGSSYEQYFGPGTRLTVT.